This T cell receptor beta chain was found in a study of CD8 T cells in ankylosing spondylitis. Only a few counts were recorded for this clonotype. Antigen specificity is unknown. Findings of the study overall: Within matched ankylosing spondylitis synovial fluid, disease-linked clones were reportedly significantly enriched. A TCR beta motif made of about 8 highly homologous variants seemed typical of ankylosing spondylitis blood. Reports of some motif variants in reactive arthritis synovial fluid and blood predate this one. CD8+ disease-linked clones were present at relatively low frequencies in blood.

Molecular-barcoded quantitative 5'-RACE produced these TCR beta libraries. TCRdb redid the calling of the 5' RACE reads with MiXCR, one entry per CDR3 protein. The repertoire holds around 430,000 distinct CDR3 sequences, with approximately 17% as singletons. The CDR3 is 16 amino acids. Germline trimming cut 5 bases from V and 4 bases from J; bases unmatched to any gene: 9. Germline V gene sequence: CDR1 DFQATT, CDR2 SNEGSKA (reference sequence). The receptor was isolated from a male donor with ankylosing spondylitis. This chain links TRBV20-1 with TRBJ2-7, with TRBD2 identical over 15 bases. Sequencing was done on a sample of blood, either unsorted or a sorted T cell fraction (not recorded which). The CDR3, as DNA: TGCAGTGCTCTAGTGGGACTAGCGGGGGGAGGGTACGAGCAGTACTTC. It translates to CSALVGLAGGGYEQYF.